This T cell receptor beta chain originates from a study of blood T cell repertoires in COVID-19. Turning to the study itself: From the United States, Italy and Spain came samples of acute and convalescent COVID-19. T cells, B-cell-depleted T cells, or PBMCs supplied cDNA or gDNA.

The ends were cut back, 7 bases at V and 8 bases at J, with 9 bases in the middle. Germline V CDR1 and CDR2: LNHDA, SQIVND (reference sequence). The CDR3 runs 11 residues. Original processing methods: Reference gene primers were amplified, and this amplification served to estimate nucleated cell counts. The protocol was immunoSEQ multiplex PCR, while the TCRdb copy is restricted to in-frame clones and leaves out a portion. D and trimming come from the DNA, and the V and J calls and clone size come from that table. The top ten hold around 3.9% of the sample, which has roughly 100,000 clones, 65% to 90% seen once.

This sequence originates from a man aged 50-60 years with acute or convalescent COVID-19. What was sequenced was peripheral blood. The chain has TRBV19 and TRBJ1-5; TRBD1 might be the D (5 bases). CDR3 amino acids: CASIQGEPQHF. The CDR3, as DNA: TGTGCCAGTATTCAAGGGGAGCCCCAGCATTTT.